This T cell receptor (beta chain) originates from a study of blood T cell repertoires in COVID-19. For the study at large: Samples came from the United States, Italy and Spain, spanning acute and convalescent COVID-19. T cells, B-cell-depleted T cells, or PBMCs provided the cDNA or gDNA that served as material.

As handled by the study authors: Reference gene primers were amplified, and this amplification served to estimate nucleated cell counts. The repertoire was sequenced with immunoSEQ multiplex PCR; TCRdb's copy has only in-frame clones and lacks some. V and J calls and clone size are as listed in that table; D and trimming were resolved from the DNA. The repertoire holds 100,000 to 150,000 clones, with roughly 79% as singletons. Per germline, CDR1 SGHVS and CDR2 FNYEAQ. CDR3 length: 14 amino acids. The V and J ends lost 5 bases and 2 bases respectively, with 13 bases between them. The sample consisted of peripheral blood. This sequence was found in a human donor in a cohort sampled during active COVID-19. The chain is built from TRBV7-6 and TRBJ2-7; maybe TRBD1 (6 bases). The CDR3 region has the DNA TGTGCCAGCAGCCCCACCGGGACACCCTACGAGCAGTACTTC. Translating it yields CASSPTGTPYEQYF.